The 23 T cell receptor beta chains in this list originate from one sample, sequenced in a study of early T cells in non-severe SARS-CoV-2 infection (dated by TCRdb to the early 2020s). The receptor library was made with 5' RACE. The reads were generated on a NextSeq 500. Starting from the raw public reads, TCRdb applied fastp trimming at Q25, assembled clones with MiXCR and retained in-frame beta chains. CDR3 protein sequences are deduplicated, and each keeps its most common genes and DNA. The sample profile shows 75,000 to 80,000 distinct CDR3 sequences; around a sixth of them were found once. The ten largest make up less than 15% of the sample. Sequencing was performed on whole blood. These TCRs come from an adult who was a healthcare worker with PCR-confirmed SARS-CoV-2 infection or an uninfected control (not recorded which).

This clonotype has a count of ten or more. V and J are TRBV20-1 and TRBJ1-5; D ambiguous. Looked up from germline, CDR1 is DFQATT and CDR2 is SNEGSKA (reference sequence). CDR3 length: 15 residues. The V gene lost 6 bases and the J gene lost 3 bases, with 18 bases spanning the gap. The CDR3, as DNA: TGCAGTGCGGGCAGGTCACTGGGGATCAATCAGCCCCAGCATTTT. Translating gives CSAGRSLGINQPQHF.

This clonotype qualifies as large (0.1 to 1%). The chain joins TRBV2 to TRBJ2-1, with 10 bases fitting TRBD2. From germline, CDR1 is SNHLY and CDR2 FYNNEI. V dropped 5 bases and J dropped 3; count of bases not matched to a gene: 7. CDR3 length: 16 residues. DNA for the CDR3: TGTGCCAGCAGTTTAGCTAGCGGGGGATACTACAATGAGCAGTTCTTC. Translation: CASSLASGGYYNEQFF. The full variable domain, with the rest looked up from reference TRBV2 and TRBJ2-1, is EPEVTQTPSHQVTQMGQEVILRCVPISNHLYFYWYRQILGQKVEFLVSFYNNEISEKSEIFDDQFSVERPDGSNFTLKIRSTKLEDSAMYFCASSLASGGYYNEQFFGPGTRLTVL.

This rearrangement joins TRBV20-1 to TRBJ1-4; TRBD1 might be the D (5 bases). V dropped 8 bases and J dropped 0 bases, with 10 bases sitting between them. From germline, CDR1 is DFQATT and CDR2 SNEGSKA (reference sequence). The CDR3 length is 13 residues. CDR3 DNA: TGCAGTCTGAGGGGCGCAACTAATGAAAAACTGTTTTTT. Protein sequence: CSLRGATNEKLFF.

The chain employs TRBV21-1 and TRBJ2-7; TRBD2 is taken as the D call from the table, unchecked against the DNA. TRBV21-1 is annotated as a pseudogene. The CDR3 spans 16 residues. The CDR3 here is CASSPKDYRTSHEQYF. The CDR3 DNA follows: TGTGCCAGCAGCCCAAAGGACTATAGGACTTCCCACGAGCAGTACTTC.

The CDR3 protein is CAISKDRQGQETQYF. In nucleotides, the CDR3 is TGTGCCATCAGTAAAGATCGACAGGGTCAAGAGACCCAGTACTTC. The chain couples TRBV10-3 to TRBJ2-5; 7 nucleotides align to TRBD1. J lost 2 bases, V lost 5 bases, and 8 bases had no gene match. The CDR3 contains 15 residues. The germline V gene encodes CDR1 ENHRY and CDR2 SYGVKD.

The chain links TRBV25-1 to TRBJ1-5; 9 bases align to TRBD1. V shed 4 bases, J shed 4 bases, and the junction held 8 bases outside the gene matches. This CDR3 comprises 16 residues. Germline V gene data show CDR1 as MGHDK and CDR2 as SYGVNS. CDR3 loop: CASSGPGTGRNQPQHF. In DNA, the CDR3 is TGTGCCAGCAGTGGACCCGGGACAGGGAGGAATCAGCCCCAGCATTTT.

Ten or more counts support this clonotype. This chain links TRBV7-3 with TRBJ1-1, with 7 bases that match TRBD1. The CDR3 totals 15 residues. With 5 bases clipped from V and 1 base from J, the junction kept 7 bases outside the gene matches. Germline V gives CDR1 SGHTA, CDR2 FQGTGA. The CDR3 bases are TGTGCCAGCAGCCCGGAGGGACAGAGGAACACTGAAGCTTTCTTT. This sequence encodes CASSPEGQRNTEAFF. The full variable domain, with the rest looked up from reference TRBV7-3 and TRBJ1-1, is GAGVSQTPSNKVTEKGKYVELRCDPISGHTALYWYRQSLGQGPEFLIYFQGTGAADDSGLPNDRFFAVRPEGSVSTLKIQRTERGDSAVYLCASSPEGQRNTEAFFGQGTRLTVV.

V gene TRBV5-1 combines with J gene TRBJ1-1; possible D gene TRBD1, 5 bases. This CDR3 spans 15 amino acids. The V gene's germline CDR1 is SGHRS and CDR2 YFSETQ. Deletions cut 0 bases from V and 4 bases from J, with 13 bases between. CDR3 protein: CASSLAGGAGTEAFF. CDR3 DNA: TGCGCCAGCAGCTTGGCGGGGGGAGCGGGCACTGAAGCTTTCTTT.

The chain carries TRBV11-1 and TRBJ2-7; the D is unclear. CDR3 length equals 12 residues. V lost 3 bases and J lost 7, with 10 bases in between. CDR1 and CDR2 (germline): SGHAT, FQDESV (reference sequence). The CDR3 nucleotides are TGTGCCAGCAGCTTCGACCGGTCAGAGCAGTACTTC. Encoded protein: CASSFDRSEQYF.

This chain uses TRBV6-5 with TRBJ2-7, with D unresolved. The V end was cut by 4 bases, the J end by 5 bases, with 6 bases between. Germline V CDR1 and CDR2: MNHEY, SVGAGI. This CDR3 has 11 residues. CDR3 DNA: TGTGCCAGCAGTTCCATGGACGAGCAGTACTTC. The encoded protein is CASSSMDEQYF.

The V and J genes are TRBV11-2 and TRBJ1-2; the match to TRBD1 covers 8 bases. The CDR3 covers 14 residues. V lost 6 bases to trimming and J lost 2 bases; unmatched junction nucleotides: 5. CDR1 is SGHAT and CDR2 is FQNNGV in the germline V gene. The CDR3 reads CASRKGTGNYGYTF. For the CDR3, the DNA is TGTGCCAGCAGAAAAGGGACAGGCAACTATGGCTACACCTTC.

The genes are TRBV15 and TRBJ2-5; the match to TRBD1 covers 8 bases. The V gene's germline CDR1 is LNHNV and CDR2 YYDKDF (reference sequence). There are 15 residues in the CDR3. V gave up 0 bases and J gave up 5 bases; unmatched junction bases: 5. Written as DNA, the CDR3 is TGTGCCACCAGCAGAGACCCTACAGGGGGGGAGACCCAGTACTTC. Protein sequence: CATSRDPTGGETQYF.

Many counts were recorded for this clonotype. This chain connects TRBV4-1 to TRBJ2-1; 7 bases are a match to TRBD2. V was pared by 0 bases and J by 4 bases, with 6 bases of the junction left unmatched. CDR1 and CDR2 (germline): MGHRA, YSYEKL. This CDR3 is built from 16 residues. The CDR3 DNA sequence: TGCGCCAGCAGCCAAGAGACTAGCATGAGGTACAATGAGCAGTTCTTC. Translating it yields CASSQETSMRYNEQFF.

This clonotype has only a few counts. V and J are TRBV29-1 and TRBJ1-1; possible D gene TRBD1, 5 bases. This CDR3 has 16 residues. Trimming removed 7 bases at V and 1 base at J, with 22 bases between. Germline CDR1 SQVTM, CDR2 ANQGSEA. The CDR3 loop is CSASWDPKLKNTEAFF. DNA of the CDR3: TGCAGCGCCTCCTGGGACCCAAAGTTGAAGAACACTGAAGCTTTCTTT.

Details on this clonotype: This may be a read error: a much more frequent sequence differs by one nucleotide. V and J are TRBV11-3 and TRBJ2-3; D remains unclear. CDR1 SGHNT and CDR2 YENEEA come from the germline V gene. The CDR3 contains 14 residues. This CDR3 is CASSLGGSTDTQNF. Here the CDR3 DNA reads TGTGCCAGCAGCTTGGGCGGTAGCACAGATACGCAGAATTTT.

Concerning this clonotype itself: A clone one base away is much larger, so this may be a read error. The V gene is TRBV6-2 or TRBV6-3, the J gene TRBJ2-7, with no clear D. Germline V gives CDR1 MNHEY, CDR2 SVGEGT. The CDR3 runs 12 residues. V was cut by 8 bases and J by 3 bases, with 11 bases left in between. The chain's CDR3 is CASGPVIYEQYF. CDR3 coding DNA: TGTGCCAGCGGGCCGGTAATCTACGAGCAGTACTTC.

With respect to this clonotype: A much larger clone differs by one base, so this may be a read error. This chain uses TRBV29-1 with TRBJ2-1; a possible D gene is TRBD2 (5 bases). Trimming took 2 bases from V and 10 from J, leaving 21 bases between them. Germline-derived CDR1 and CDR2 are SQVTM and ANQGSEA. The CDR3 is made up of 15 amino acids. The CDR3 DNA reads TGCAGCGTTGAAACGTCGAACCCCAGGAGCGGCGAGCAGTTCTTC. Translating it yields CSVETSNPRSGEQFF.

This chain joins TRBV4-3 and TRBJ1-1; D unresolved. CDR3 length equals 14 residues. The V and J ends lost 0 bases and 4 bases respectively, with 9 bases between them. CDR1 and CDR2 from the germline V gene are LGHNA and YSLEER. CDR3 sequence (DNA): TGCGCCAGCAGCCAAGATCGGGCGGGCACTGAAGCTTTCTTT. Translated, it gives CASSQDRAGTEAFF.

The chain combines TRBV27 with TRBJ2-7, with a tentative D call TRBD2 (6 bases). Trimming removed 0 bases at V and 0 bases at J, with 6 bases between. Germline V gene data show CDR1 as MNHEY and CDR2 as SMNVEV (reference sequence). There are 14 residues in the CDR3. This chain's CDR3 is CASSLSGSSYEQYF. The CDR3 DNA reads as TGTGCCAGCAGTTTATCCGGGAGCTCCTACGAGCAGTACTTC.

This clonotype was seen more than once but under ten times. The chain has TRBV29-1 and TRBJ2-1; D is unresolved. Germline lookup yields CDR1 SQVTM and CDR2 ANQGSEA. V was pared by 6 bases and J by 2 bases, with 11 bases between. This CDR3 spans 13 amino acids. CDR3 nucleotides: TGCAGCGTCGGAACCGGTCCCTACAATGAGCAGTTCTTC. It codes for CSVGTGPYNEQFF.

About this clonotype: A much larger clone sits a single nucleotide away, making a read error possible. This chain uses TRBV18 with TRBJ1-1; D call uncertain. The V end lost 1 base, the J end lost 1 base, and 7 bases lay between the germline ends. Germline V gene lookup returns CDR1 KGHSH and CDR2 LQKENI. CDR3 size: 14 residues. DNA for the CDR3: TGTGCCAGCTCACCACGAAGCGAGAACACTGAAGCTTTCTTT. It is translated as CASSPRSENTEAFF.

The chain has TRBV27 and TRBJ1-4; 7 bases line up with TRBD1. Trimming removed 2 bases from V and 8 bases from J; junction bases left unmatched: 5. This CDR3 contains 14 residues. Germline V gene data show CDR1 as MNHEY and CDR2 as SMNVEV (reference sequence). CDR3 sequence reads: CASSLRPGGEKLFF. CDR3 bases: TGTGCCAGCAGTTTAAGGCCAGGGGGGGAAAAACTGTTTTTT.

This chain joins TRBV15 and TRBJ1-3; no firm D call. Trimming shortened V by 1 base and J by 1 base, and 8 bases separated the two germline ends. Germline CDR1 LNHNV, CDR2 YYDKDF (reference sequence). The CDR3 consists of 15 residues. As DNA, the CDR3 is TGTGCCACCAGCAGAGGGCCGGCGTCTGGAAACACCATATATTTT. Translating gives CATSRGPASGNTIYF.